This T cell receptor beta chain was sequenced in a study of OX40 agonist ivuxolimab in advanced cancers. Germline-derived CDR1 and CDR2 are MDHEN and SYDVKM. The CDR3 loop spans 17 amino acids. The V gene lost 2 bases and the J gene lost 6 bases, with 19 bases spanning the gap. Using immunoSEQ multiplex PCR, the repertoire was profiled, and TCRdb retains in-frame clones only, with some absent. The sample has approximately 69,000 clones, over 80% seen once. Sequencing used CD4+ or CD8+ T cells sorted from blood, obtained in a trial of the OX40 agonist ivuxolimab. The TCR was taken from an adult with an advanced solid tumor such as melanoma, head and neck, liver or kidney cancer. This sequence joins TRBV28 and TRBJ1-4; D is undetermined. CDR3 coding DNA: TGTGCCAGCAGTTTAAGTTTCCGGCCCGACGGGGATGAAAAACTGTTTTTT. Protein sequence: CASSLSFRPDGDEKLFF.